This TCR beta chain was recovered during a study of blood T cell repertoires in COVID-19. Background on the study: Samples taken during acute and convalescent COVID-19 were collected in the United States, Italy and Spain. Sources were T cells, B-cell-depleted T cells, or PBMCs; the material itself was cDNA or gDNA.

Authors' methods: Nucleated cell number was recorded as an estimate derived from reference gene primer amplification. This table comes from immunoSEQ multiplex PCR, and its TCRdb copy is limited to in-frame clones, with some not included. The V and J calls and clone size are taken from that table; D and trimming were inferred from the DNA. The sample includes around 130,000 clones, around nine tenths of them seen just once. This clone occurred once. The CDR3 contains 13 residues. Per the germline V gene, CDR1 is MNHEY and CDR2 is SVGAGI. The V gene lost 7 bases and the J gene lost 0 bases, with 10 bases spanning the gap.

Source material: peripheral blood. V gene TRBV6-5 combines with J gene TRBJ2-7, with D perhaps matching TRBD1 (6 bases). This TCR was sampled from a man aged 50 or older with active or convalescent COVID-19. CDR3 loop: CASMQGTSYEQYF. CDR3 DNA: TGTGCCAGCATGCAGGGGACCTCCTACGAGCAGTACTTC.